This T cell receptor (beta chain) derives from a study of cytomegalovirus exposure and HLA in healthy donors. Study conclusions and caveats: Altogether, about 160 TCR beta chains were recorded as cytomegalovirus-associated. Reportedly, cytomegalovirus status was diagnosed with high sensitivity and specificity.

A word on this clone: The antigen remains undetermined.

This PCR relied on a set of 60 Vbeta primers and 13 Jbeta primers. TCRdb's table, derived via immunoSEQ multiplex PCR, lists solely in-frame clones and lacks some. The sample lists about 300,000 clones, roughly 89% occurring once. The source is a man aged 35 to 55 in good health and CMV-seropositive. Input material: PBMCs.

CDR3 coding DNA: TGTGCCAGCTCACCCCAACAGGGGAGTAGCAATCAGCCCCAGCATTTT. Protein: CASSPQQGSSNQPQHF. This chain uses TRBV18 with TRBJ1-5; 7 bases match TRBD1. Trimming cost V 3 bases and J 0 bases; bases outside gene matches: 5. CDR3 length: 16 amino acids. Germline CDR1 and CDR2: KGHSH and LQKENI.